This T cell receptor beta chain is drawn from a study of blood T cell repertoires in COVID-19. Background on the study: PBMCs, B-cell-depleted T cells, or T cells were the source of the cDNA or gDNA that made up the material.

With 0 bases clipped from V and 5 bases from J, the junction kept 5 bases outside the gene matches. The V gene's germline CDR1 is SGDLS and CDR2 YYNGEE. The CDR3 length is 15 residues. Original analysis: Using reference gene primer amplification, nucleated cell counts were estimated. The repertoire was sequenced with immunoSEQ multiplex PCR; TCRdb's copy has only in-frame clones and lacks some. The V and J calls and clone size come from that table; D and trimming were worked out from the DNA. The sample yields about 87,000 clones, approximately 87% seen once. The sample consisted of peripheral blood. The gene calls are TRBV9 and TRBJ1-1, with TRBD1 matching over 9 bases. The source is a human donor with acute or convalescent COVID-19. The donor label of this sample is uncertain. This CDR3 is CASSVAADRGTEAFF. The CDR3, as DNA: TGTGCCAGCAGCGTAGCTGCTGACAGGGGGACTGAAGCTTTCTTT.